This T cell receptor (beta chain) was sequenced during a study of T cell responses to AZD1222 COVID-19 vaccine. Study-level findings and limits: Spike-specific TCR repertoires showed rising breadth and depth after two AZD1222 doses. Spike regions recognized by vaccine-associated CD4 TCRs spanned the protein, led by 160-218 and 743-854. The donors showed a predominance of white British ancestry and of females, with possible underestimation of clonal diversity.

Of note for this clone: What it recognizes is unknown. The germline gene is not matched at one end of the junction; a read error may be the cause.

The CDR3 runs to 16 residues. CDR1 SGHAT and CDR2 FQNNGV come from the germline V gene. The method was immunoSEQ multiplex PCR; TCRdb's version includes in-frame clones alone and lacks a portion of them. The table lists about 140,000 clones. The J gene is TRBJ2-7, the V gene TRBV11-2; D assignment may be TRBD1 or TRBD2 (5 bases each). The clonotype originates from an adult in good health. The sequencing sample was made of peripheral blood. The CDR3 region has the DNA TGTGCCAGCAGCGCTCTCACGGGACGGACCGGGTACGGGCAGTACTTC. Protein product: CASSALTGRTGYGQYF.